Each of the 14 T cell receptor beta chains below was sequenced from the same sample in a study of OX40 agonist ivuxolimab in advanced cancers. Sequenced by immunoSEQ multiplex PCR; TCRdb stores in-frame clones only, minus some. The profile covers tens of thousands of clones, with approximately 86% appearing a single time and approximately 6.5% taken by the ten largest. Sequenced material: CD4+ or CD8+ T cells sorted from blood, taken in a trial of the OX40 agonist ivuxolimab. Receptors originate from an adult with an advanced solid tumor such as melanoma, head and neck, liver or kidney cancer.

The V gene is TRBV10-3, the J gene TRBJ2-1; TRBD2 aligns across 10 bases. This CDR3 contains 16 residues. The V and J ends lost 5 bases and 3 bases, in that order; junction bases with no gene match: 7. Germline V gene data show CDR1 as ENHRY and CDR2 as SYGVKD. CDR3 DNA sequence: TGTGCCATCAGTTCGACTAGCGGGTCACTCTACAATGAGCAGTTCTTC. It is translated as CAISSTSGSLYNEQFF.

The chain uses TRBV27 and TRBJ1-2; no clear D gene. Germline V lookup: CDR1 MNHEY, CDR2 SMNVEV (reference sequence). The CDR3 runs 15 residues. Between the trimmed V and J ends, which lost 2 bases and 8 bases, there was a span of 18 bases. CDR3 sequence (DNA): TGTGCCAGCAGTTTAAAAACGGACTTCCTATGGGGCTACACCTTC. Protein: CASSLKTDFLWGYTF.

The V gene is TRBV19, the J gene TRBJ1-6; 8 nucleotides agree with TRBD1. CDR3 length: 12 residues. The germline V gene has CDR1 LNHDA and CDR2 SQIVND (reference sequence). The ends lost 9 bases at V and 8 bases at J; junction bases unmatched: 3. This CDR3 reads CARGQGDSPLHF. The DNA for the CDR3 is TGTGCCAGAGGACAGGGTGATTCACCCCTCCACTTT.

This clone was found once. This sample also contains other DNA sequences that code for the same CDR3. This chain uses TRBV9 with TRBJ2-7, with TRBD2 identical over 10 bases. The CDR3 is 14 residues long. Per the germline V gene, CDR1 is SGDLS and CDR2 is YYNGEE. V shed 0 bases, J shed 4 bases, and the junction held 1 base outside the gene matches. CDR3 amino acids: CASSVASGSYEQYF. The CDR3, as DNA: TGTGCCAGCAGCGTAGCTAGCGGGAGTTACGAGCAGTACTTC. Combining the CDR3 with reference TRBV9 and TRBJ2-7 gives the whole variable domain DSGVTQTPKHLITATGQRVTLRCSPRSGDLSVYWYQQSLDQGLQFLIQYYNGEERAKGNILERFSAQQFPDLHSELNLSSLELGDSALYFCASSVASGSYEQYFGPGTRLTVT.

The rearrangement links TRBV7-4 to TRBJ1-2, with D unresolved. CDR3 length: 13 residues. Germline V gene sequence: CDR1 SGHVT, CDR2 SQSDAQ. Trimming pared 5 bases from V and 1 base from J, leaving 8 bases between. The DNA for the CDR3 is TGTGCCAGCAGCAGGTGGAGTAACTATGGCTACACCTTC. Protein: CASSRWSNYGYTF.

The chain couples TRBV10-3 to TRBJ1-1, with 7 bases identical to TRBD1. Germline values: CDR1 ENHRY, CDR2 SYGVKD. V shed 10 bases, J shed 2 bases, and the junction held 7 bases outside the gene matches. The CDR3 loop spans 13 amino acids. The CDR3 reads CATLGQRNTEAFF. The CDR3 DNA reads as TGTGCCACCTTGGGACAGAGAAACACTGAAGCTTTCTTT.

This chain joins TRBV5-6 and TRBJ2-3; D call uncertain. This CDR3 is 12 amino acids long. Germline loops: CDR1 SGHDT, CDR2 YYEEEE. V shed 2 bases and J shed 6 bases, with 7 bases lying between them. The CDR3 protein is CASSFNWDTQYF. The CDR3 nucleotides read TGTGCCAGCAGCTTTAACTGGGATACGCAGTATTTT.

As for this clone: One end of the junction does not line up with germline, which may come from a read error. The chain couples TRBV7-7 to TRBJ2-3; TRBD1 agrees at 8 bases. Germline V gene lookup returns CDR1 SSHAT and CDR2 FNYEAQ (reference sequence). The length of the CDR3 is 14 residues. Here the CDR3 reads CASSLGQGAYTQYF. The DNA of the CDR3 is TGTGCTAGCAGCTTAGGGCAGGGGGCTTATACGCAGTATTTT. The full variable domain, completed using reference TRBV7-7 and TRBJ2-3, is GAGVSQSPRYKVTKRGQDVTLRCDPISSHATLYWYQQALGQGPEFLTYFNYEAQPDKSGLPSDRFSAERPEGSISTLTIQRTEQRDSAMYRCASSLGQGAYTQYFGPGTRLTVL.

The chain combines TRBV5-1 with TRBJ2-3, with 7 bases identical to TRBD2. Germline assignment: CDR1 SGHRS and CDR2 YFSETQ. The trim removed 2 bases at V and 3 bases at J, leaving 3 bases unmatched. This CDR3 spans 14 amino acids. The CDR3 DNA is TGCGCCAGCAGCTTACCAGCGGGGACAGATACGCAGTATTTT. Its protein is CASSLPAGTDTQYF.

The chain is built from TRBV7-2 and TRBJ1-2, with 8 nucleotides matching TRBD1. The ends lost 4 bases at V and 3 bases at J; junction bases unmatched: 10. Germline CDR1 SGHTA, CDR2 FQGNSA. The CDR3 covers 16 residues. The CDR3 region has the DNA TGTGCCAGCAGCTCAGATACCCGGGACAGGCACTATGGCTACACCTTC. It codes for CASSSDTRDRHYGYTF.

This chain links TRBV30 with TRBJ1-2; tentatively, D is TRBD1 (5 bases). V lost 2 bases and J lost 6, with 16 bases in between. Looked up from germline, CDR1 is GTSNPN and CDR2 is SVGIG (reference sequence). This CDR3 is 14 amino acids long. In DNA, the CDR3 is TGTGCCTGGAGTAGAGACAGTTATGTGGATGGCTACACCTTC. Protein product: CAWSRDSYVDGYTF.

This sequence joins TRBV5-6 and TRBJ1-1; D is possibly TRBD1 (5 bases). The CDR3 covers 15 residues. V was cut by 0 bases and J by 11 bases, with 20 bases left in between. In germline, CDR1 is SGHDT, CDR2 YYEEEE. The CDR3 region is CASSLVGDPGAVAFF. The CDR3 DNA follows: TGTGCCAGCAGCTTGGTTGGGGACCCGGGCGCTGTGGCTTTCTTT. Supplemented by reference TRBV5-6 and TRBJ1-1, the full variable domain reads DAGVTQSPTHLIKTRGQQVTLRCSPKSGHDTVSWYQQALGQGPQFIFQYYEEEERQRGNFPDRFSGHQFPNYSSELNVNALLLGDSALYLCASSLVGDPGAVAFFGQGTRLTVV.

The chain has TRBV19 and TRBJ1-5; a weak D match, TRBD1 (6 bases). CDR1 and CDR2 (germline): LNHDA, SQIVND (reference sequence). The V end lost 4 bases, the J end lost 6 bases, and 19 bases lay between the germline ends. The CDR3 is 16 amino acids. CDR3 in amino acids: CASSKGWAGAFQPQHF. CDR3 coding DNA: TGTGCCAGTAGTAAGGGCTGGGCAGGGGCGTTTCAGCCCCAGCATTTT.

The chain carries TRBV2 and TRBJ1-6, with TRBD1 as a possible D gene (5 bases). CDR1 is SNHLY, CDR2 FYNNEI, per germline. The germline V and J ends were trimmed by 8 bases and 5 bases, with 16 bases remaining between them. The CDR3 is 15 residues long. The DNA of the CDR3 is TGTGCCAGCTCAAAGGAGAGGGGTAATAATTCACCCCTCCACTTT. This encodes CASSKERGNNSPLHF.